This T cell receptor (beta chain) originates from a study of radiotherapy plus CTLA-4 blockade in lung cancer. Measured with immunoSEQ multiplex PCR; TCRdb has only the in-frame clones, and not every one. The sample lists about 38,000 clones, 60% to 75% occurring once. V was shortened by 3 bases and J by 4 bases, with 19 bases between the two germline ends. The CDR3 has 16 amino acids. Germline CDR1 SEHNR, CDR2 FQNEAQ (reference sequence). Sequences were derived from peripheral blood, sampled from a patient treated with radiotherapy plus ipilimumab. The chain joins TRBV7-9 to TRBJ2-7; D remains ambiguous. This receptor was taken from a human donor with non-small cell lung cancer who had stable disease on radiotherapy plus ipilimumab. CDR3 residues: CASSLAPAIARYEQYF. In DNA form, the CDR3 reads TGTGCCAGCAGCTTGGCCCCGGCGATAGCTAGGTACGAGCAGTACTTC.